The entry that follows covers one T cell receptor beta chain sequence. The antigen remains undetermined. 13 Jbeta primers and 60 Vbeta primers were used for the PCR. TCRdb's table, derived via immunoSEQ multiplex PCR, lists solely in-frame clones and lacks some. This table has 150,000 to 200,000 clones, about three quarters appearing once. These data originate in a study of cytomegalovirus exposure and HLA in healthy donors. Broader study findings: Earlier analysis looked at TCR beta V segments, and most were productive about 90% or about 30% of the time. In a later analysis, an Asian-associated ancestry cluster reportedly showed fewer N-insertions than the approximately 660-donor mean. Accurate prediction of HLA-A and HLA-B alleles (for most subjects) was reportedly achieved from TCR beta sequences. Trimming of TCR beta V- and J-genes showed a link, identified in a later analysis, to a missense DCLRE1C variant.

CDR3 length: 18 residues. Germline V gene lookup returns CDR1 LNHDA and CDR2 SQIVND (reference sequence). V lost 4 bases to trimming and J lost 4 bases; unmatched junction nucleotides: 14. The sequence was collected from a woman in her thirties or forties in good health and CMV-seronegative. Sequences were obtained from PBMCs. The chain carries TRBV19 and TRBJ2-7; TRBD2 matches at 12 bases. CDR3 coding DNA: TGTGCCAGTAGTACGAATCACCGCACTCTAGCGGGAGGGTACGAGCAGTACTTC. As protein: CASSTNHRTLAGGYEQYF.